The 2 T cell receptor beta chains listed next were all sequenced from one sample in a study of OX40 agonist ivuxolimab in advanced cancers. Sequencing used immunoSEQ multiplex PCR; TCRdb keeps in-frame clones, though not all of them. The sample shows about 30,000 clones, approximately 79% of them seen only once. The starting material was CD4+ or CD8+ T cells sorted from blood, obtained in a trial of the OX40 agonist ivuxolimab. The receptors originated from an adult with an advanced solid tumor such as melanoma, head and neck, liver or kidney cancer.

This rearrangement joins TRBV7-9 to TRBJ2-2; TRBD1 agrees at 9 bases. The V gene's germline CDR1 is SEHNR and CDR2 FQNEAQ (reference sequence). The V and J ends lost 6 bases and 13 bases, in that order; junction bases with no gene match: 21. The CDR3 is 17 amino acids. Here the CDR3 reads CASRPSFPGTGRFGLFF. CDR3 DNA sequence: TGTGCCAGCAGACCGTCGTTCCCCGGGACAGGGAGGTTCGGGCTGTTTTTT.

The chain recombines TRBV5-5 with TRBJ1-6, with D perhaps TRBD1 (5 bases). Trimming removed 4 bases at V and 7 bases at J, with 9 bases between. The CDR3 loop spans 13 amino acids. CDR1 and CDR2 from the germline V gene are SGHKS and YYEKEE (reference sequence). DNA for the CDR3: TGTGCCAGCAGCCGGGACGCAAATTCACCCCTCCACTTT. This codes for CASSRDANSPLHF.